This TCR beta chain was captured by sequencing in a study of T cells in Graves' hyperthyroidism and ophthalmopathy. Germline V gene lookup returns CDR1 MNHEY and CDR2 SVGAGI. CDR3 size: 17 residues. J was trimmed by 7 bases and V by 0 bases; bases with no gene match: 13. RNA transcripts yielded amplified TCR beta CDR3 regions. First-round RT-PCR with HTBI primers amplified the TCR CDR3 region. TCRdb itself ran the multiplex PCR reads through MiXCR, one entry per CDR3 protein. The sample has around 490,000 distinct CDR3 sequences, about 20% seen once. This clonotype was detected only once. The chain is built from TRBV6-5 and TRBJ1-1; 8 nucleotides agree with TRBD1. The sequencing input was blood. The clonotype was recovered from a middle-aged man with Graves' ophthalmopathy. The CDR3 sequence is CASSYSPQQGGNYEAFF. CDR3 coding DNA: TGTGCCAGCAGTTACTCCCCACAACAGGGGGGGAACTATGAAGCTTTCTTT.